This T cell receptor (beta chain) came from a study of OX40 agonist ivuxolimab in advanced cancers. About the study: The mean age was around 56 years, ranging from roughly 23 to 90, with around four fifths of participants male. The study's findings and limits: Expanded peripheral T cells had an undetermined antigen specificity. Both CD4+ and CD8+ T cell populations in blood had undergone clonal expansion by week 6 at 0.1 to 3.0 mg/kg.

Concerning this clone: Its antigen is not known.

Germline CDR1 is LNHDA and CDR2 is SQIVND (reference sequence). Trimming cost V 5 bases and J 4 bases; bases outside gene matches: 18. This CDR3 contains 19 residues. Method: immunoSEQ multiplex PCR; TCRdb's copy keeps in-frame clones and lacks some. The sample yields some 99,000 clones, approximately 90% seen once. V gene TRBV19 combines with J gene TRBJ2-2, with 8 nucleotides matching TRBD1. The origin of this receptor is an adult with an advanced solid tumor such as melanoma, head and neck, liver or kidney cancer. Specimen: CD4+ or CD8+ T cells sorted from blood, collected in a trial of the OX40 agonist ivuxolimab. In DNA, the CDR3 is TGTGCCAGTAGTCTGGCAGCCTCGAACGGACAGGGAGTCACCGGGGAGCTGTTTTTT. It is translated as CASSLAASNGQGVTGELFF.